The T cell receptor beta chain under discussion was sequenced for a study of vaccination and CD4 T cells after COVID-19. Turning to this clonotype: The antigen is not known.

Regarding treatment: approximately 10-day PBMC culture with coronavirus spike peptide pools or control peptides (ViraFEST assay). ViraFEST used peptide pools to expand antigen-specific T cells, then sequenced TCRs. Sequencing of the DNA from cultured CD4+ T cells was carried out with the Oncomine TCR Beta short-read assay. TCRdb re-derived calls from the PCR reads in MiXCR, one entry per CDR3 protein. The table includes about 23,000 distinct CDR3 sequences, under 55% detected once. This clonotype was sampled from a human donor who received a COVID-19 vaccine. The sample in question was CD4+ T cells from blood, cultured in vitro, obtained before SARS-CoV-2 vaccination.

The CDR3 DNA is TGTGCCAGCACCAAGTTCTTGGTCTTCCCAGGCGGCGAGCAGTACTTC. Translation: CASTKFLVFPGGEQYF. The chain recombines TRBV7-8 with TRBJ2-7; D is unclear. Germline V gives CDR1 SGHVS, CDR2 FQNEAQ. V lost 7 bases, J lost 6 bases, and 25 bases lay in between. CDR3 length: 16 residues.